The 29 T cell receptor beta chains presented below share a single source sample, sequenced in a study of shared clonotypes between healthy human individuals. Sequencing used immunoSEQ multiplex PCR; TCRdb keeps in-frame clones, though not all of them. The sample contains hundreds of thousands of clones, roughly 94% of which appear only once. CD8 cells regarded as naive lacked CD45RO, were positively chosen for CCR7, and omitted terminally differentiated effector memory CD45RA+ cells. The sample consisted of naive CD8+ T cells sorted from blood. The receptors originated from a man younger than 45 in good health.

The gene calls are TRBV4-1 and TRBJ2-1; 9 bases map to TRBD2. There are 16 residues in the CDR3. Germline V gives CDR1 MGHRA, CDR2 YSYEKL. Trimming cost V 2 bases and J 2 bases; bases outside gene matches: 4. The CDR3, as DNA: TGCGCCAGCAGCCAACAAACTAGCGGGCCCTACAATGAGCAGTTCTTC. This codes for CASSQQTSGPYNEQFF.

The V gene is TRBV7-9, the J gene TRBJ2-7; a possible D gene is TRBD1 (6 bases). The CDR3 sequence is 14 residues long. The germline V gene has CDR1 SEHNR and CDR2 FQNEAQ (reference sequence). Trimming stripped 5 bases from V and 3 bases from J, with 14 bases between. CDR3 amino acids: CASSQRTVYYEQYF. The CDR3 DNA reads TGTGCCAGCAGCCAGCGGACAGTTTACTACGAGCAGTACTTC.

In nucleotides, the CDR3 is TGTGCCAGCAGTTCAACGGGAGGCACAGATACGCAGTATTTT. It specifies CASSSTGGTDTQYF. This sequence joins TRBV28 and TRBJ2-3; D is possibly TRBD2 (6 bases). CDR3 length: 14 residues. Germline loops: CDR1 MDHEN, CDR2 SYDVKM. The ends were cut back, 4 bases at V and 1 base at J, with 9 bases in the middle.

The count of this clone is one. This rearrangement joins TRBV4-3 to TRBJ1-1; D remains unclear. Germline CDR1 reads LGHNA; CDR2 reads YSLEER. This CDR3 is 16 amino acids long. Trimming left V 0 bases short and J 1 base short, with 12 bases between. Here the CDR3 reads CASSQDLGRANTEAFF. The DNA of the CDR3 is TGCGCCAGCAGCCAAGACTTGGGCAGAGCGAACACTGAAGCTTTCTTT.

The chain has TRBV4-1 and TRBJ2-3; 10 bases fit TRBD2. The CDR3 spans 16 residues. Germline V gene lookup returns CDR1 MGHRA and CDR2 YSYEKL. V dropped 4 bases and J dropped 3; count of bases not matched to a gene: 7. In nucleotides, the CDR3 is TGCGCCAGCAGCCCTCTCCTAGCGGGAGAGACAGATACGCAGTATTTT. Residues: CASSPLLAGETDTQYF.

This clone was counted a few times. The genes are TRBV13 and TRBJ2-7; tentatively, D is TRBD2 (7 bases). V was shortened by 6 bases and J by 7 bases, with 19 bases between the two germline ends. Germline-derived CDR1 and CDR2 are PRHDT and FYEKMQ (reference sequence). This CDR3 spans 14 amino acids. The DNA for the CDR3 is TGTGCCAGCAGGGGGCGGGGGCCCCCTGGTGAGCAGTACTTC. Translated, it gives CASRGRGPPGEQYF.

Regarding this clone: This may stem from a read error, because a much larger clone lies one nucleotide away. Other nucleotide sequences from this sample produce the same CDR3. V is TRBV6-6 and J is TRBJ2-7, with D unclear. Germline assignment: CDR1 MNHNY and CDR2 SVGAGI (reference sequence). V was trimmed by 5 bases and J by 0 bases, leaving 2 bases between them. This CDR3 has 11 residues. CDR3: CASSPSYEQYF. DNA for the CDR3: TGTGCCAGCAGTCCCTCCTACGAGCAGTACTTC.

The chain carries TRBV5-1 and TRBJ2-1; 8 bases agree with TRBD1. V trimming: 4 bases; J trimming: 6 bases; junction bases outside the gene matches: 12. Germline V lookup: CDR1 SGHRS, CDR2 YFSETQ. The CDR3 totals 16 residues. The CDR3 loop is CASSGQDREGSNEQFF. Written as DNA, the CDR3 is TGCGCCAGCAGCGGACAGGACAGGGAAGGGTCCAATGAGCAGTTCTTC. The full variable domain, rest sourced from reference TRBV5-1 and TRBJ2-1, is KAGVTQTPRYLIKTRGQQVTLSCSPISGHRSVSWYQQTPGQGLQFLFEYFSETQRNKGNFPGRFSGRQFSNSRSEMNVSTLELGDSALYLCASSGQDREGSNEQFFGPGTRLTVL.

This chain connects TRBV6-1 to TRBJ2-3, with 10 bases lining up with TRBD2. Germline V gene data show CDR1 as MNHNS and CDR2 as SASEGT. The CDR3 runs to 17 residues. Trimming cost V 3 bases and J 2 bases; bases outside gene matches: 8. The CDR3 nucleotides read TGTGCCAGCAGTGAGAAGCTAGCGGGAGTGGACACAGATACGCAGTATTTT. Its protein product is CASSEKLAGVDTDTQYF.

V is TRBV15 and J is TRBJ2-1, with 7 positions matching TRBD2. After removal of 1 base from V and 5 bases from J, the junction contained 5 bases not matched to a gene. The CDR3 covers 15 residues. Germline-derived CDR1 and CDR2 are LNHNV and YYDKDF (reference sequence). The CDR3, as DNA: TGTGCCACCAGCAGAGGTCGGAGCGGGAACAATGAGCAGTTCTTC. This gives the protein CATSRGRSGNNEQFF.

This clone was seen a single time. This sequence joins TRBV15 and TRBJ2-7; TRBD1 might be the D (6 bases). This CDR3 contains 14 residues. Germline V CDR1 and CDR2: LNHNV, YYDKDF (reference sequence). Trimming pared 0 bases from V and 6 bases from J, leaving 12 bases between. CDR3 sequence (DNA): TGTGCCACCAGCAGAGAAACAGGGTTTGGCGAGCAGTACTTC. It yields the protein CATSRETGFGEQYF.

The chain combines TRBV6-5 with TRBJ2-7, with 13 bases that match TRBD2. V shed 6 bases and J 3 bases; nucleotides not matched to a gene: 5. CDR1 and CDR2 from the germline V gene are MNHEY and SVGAGI. The CDR3 is 15 residues long. CDR3 DNA: TGTGCCAGCAGACTGGGACTAGCGGGGCACTACGAGCAGTACTTC. Protein: CASRLGLAGHYEQYF.

The V gene is TRBV28, the J gene TRBJ2-3; 7 nucleotides match TRBD1. V lost 8 bases to trimming and J lost 2 bases; unmatched junction nucleotides: 7. Germline lookup yields CDR1 MDHEN and CDR2 SYDVKM. This CDR3 contains 14 residues. The DNA for the CDR3 is TGTGCCAGCTATACAGGGGACCTCACAGATACGCAGTATTTT. Translated, it gives CASYTGDLTDTQYF.

This sequence joins TRBV5-4 and TRBJ1-1, with D unresolved. The CDR3 is made up of 14 amino acids. Germline assignment: CDR1 SGHNT and CDR2 YYREEE (reference sequence). V was pared by 6 bases and J by 3 bases, with 15 bases between. CDR3 loop: CASNTRGRDTEAFF. The DNA for the CDR3 is TGTGCCAGCAATACCCGTGGGCGGGACACTGAAGCTTTCTTT.

V usage is TRBV27 and J usage is TRBJ2-1; 9 bases line up with TRBD2. CDR1 MNHEY and CDR2 SMNVEV come from the germline V gene (reference sequence). The V segment lost 2 bases and the J segment 6 bases; nucleotides outside the gene matches: 5. This CDR3 contains 15 residues. In DNA, the CDR3 is TGTGCCAGCAGTTTAACCGCGGGAGGGCCCAATGAGCAGTTCTTC. As protein: CASSLTAGGPNEQFF.

The V call is TRBV21-1, the J call TRBJ2-3; TRBD1, the D gene given by the table, was not confirmed from the DNA. TRBV21-1 is a listed pseudogene. The CDR3 consists of 19 residues. In DNA, the CDR3 is TGTGCCAGCAGCAAAGGGGGGTGGGACAGCCGATCTAGCACAGATACGCAGTATTTT. Protein product: CASSKGGWDSRSSTDTQYF.

The chain recombines TRBV28 with TRBJ2-5, with D perhaps assigned TRBD1 or TRBD2 (5 bases each). Per the germline V gene, CDR1 is MDHEN and CDR2 is SYDVKM. CDR3 length: 15 residues. The V end lost 5 bases, the J end lost 2 bases, and 15 bases lay between the germline ends. The CDR3 DNA reads as TGTGCCAGCAGTGTCTGGGACCCAGGACAAGAGACCCAGTACTTC. It codes for CASSVWDPGQETQYF.

V is TRBV5-4 and J is TRBJ2-7; TRBD1 agrees at 9 bases. The V gene's germline CDR1 is SGHNT and CDR2 YYREEE (reference sequence). The CDR3 spans 14 residues. Unmatched junction bases numbered 6, after V lost 3 bases and J lost 5 bases. CDR3 amino acids: CASSSGTGLHEQYF. CDR3 DNA sequence: TGTGCCAGCAGCTCCGGGACAGGGCTGCACGAGCAGTACTTC.

The V call is TRBV27, the J call TRBJ2-5; D is possibly TRBD1 (5 bases). This CDR3 is 11 amino acids long. The ends were cut back, 6 bases at V and 9 bases at J, with 11 bases in the middle. CDR1 is MNHEY and CDR2 is SMNVEV in the germline V gene (reference sequence). The CDR3 DNA is TGTGCCAGCAGACATGCAGGGTCCCAGTACTTC. This gives the protein CASRHAGSQYF.

For the CDR3, the DNA is TGTGCCAGCAACCCCGGGGCCATCCAAGAGACCCAGTACTTC. Protein: CASNPGAIQETQYF. The genes are TRBV9 and TRBJ2-5, with D tentatively TRBD1 or TRBD2 (5 bases each). The germline V gene has CDR1 SGDLS and CDR2 YYNGEE. This CDR3 has 14 residues. V lost 6 bases and J 1 base, leaving 13 bases between the germline ends. Drawing the rest from reference TRBV9 and TRBJ2-5, the complete variable domain is DSGVTQTPKHLITATGQRVTLRCSPRSGDLSVYWYQQSLDQGLQFLIQYYNGEERAKGNILERFSAQQFPDLHSELNLSSLELGDSALYFCASNPGAIQETQYFGPGTRLLVL.

The chain recombines TRBV4-1 with TRBJ2-7; D ambiguous. This CDR3 is built from 15 residues. Between the trimmed V and J ends, which lost 0 bases and 3 bases, there was a span of 12 bases. CDR1 and CDR2 (germline): MGHRA, YSYEKL. Here the CDR3 DNA reads TGCGCCAGCAGCCAAGAAAGGGTAAATCTCTACGAGCAGTACTTC. Its protein product is CASSQERVNLYEQYF.

The chain is built from TRBV18 and TRBJ2-7, with 7 positions matching TRBD1. The junction had 6 bases not matched to a gene; V was cut back by 8 bases and J by 2 bases. The CDR3 is 13 amino acids. Per germline, CDR1 KGHSH and CDR2 LQKENI. CDR3 amino acids: CASLRQGAYEQYF. The CDR3 DNA reads TGTGCCAGCCTACGACAGGGCGCCTACGAGCAGTACTTC.

The V call is TRBV30, the J call TRBJ2-1; D perhaps matches TRBD2 (5 bases). Germline V CDR1 and CDR2: GTSNPN, SVGIG (reference sequence). V was pared by 0 bases and J by 4 bases, with 16 bases between. The CDR3 sequence is 16 residues long. In DNA form, the CDR3 reads TGTGCCTGGAGTGTACATAGAGCGGAGCTATACAATGAGCAGTTCTTC. Amino acids: CAWSVHRAELYNEQFF. Full variable domain (remainder filled in from reference TRBV30 and TRBJ2-1): SQTIHQWPATLVQPVGSPLSLECTVEGTSNPNLYWYRQAAGRGLQLLFYSVGIGQISSEVPQNLSASRPQDRQFILSSKKLLLSDSGFYLCAWSVHRAELYNEQFFGPGTRLTVL.

The chain combines TRBV7-9 with TRBJ2-5, with unresolved D. The germline gives CDR1 SEHNR, CDR2 FQNEAQ (reference sequence). Trimming took 6 bases from V and 3 from J, leaving 17 bases between them. This CDR3 has 15 amino acids. In DNA, the CDR3 is TGTGCCAGCAGTCAAACCACAGCCCTGAAAGAGACCCAGTACTTC. Protein: CASSQTTALKETQYF.

This clone was recorded a few times. The J gene is TRBJ2-1, the V gene TRBV6-6; no clear D. Trimming took 2 bases from V and 8 from J, leaving 10 bases between them. This CDR3 is 13 amino acids long. Germline V gene data show CDR1 as MNHNY and CDR2 as SVGAGI (reference sequence). CDR3 protein: CASSYKDNDEQFF. The CDR3 coding sequence is TGTGCCAGCAGTTACAAGGATAACGATGAGCAGTTCTTC.

The rearrangement links TRBV7-9 to TRBJ1-1, with no clear D. Trimming left V 2 bases short and J 2 bases short, with 18 bases between. Germline-derived CDR1 and CDR2 are SEHNR and FQNEAQ (reference sequence). The CDR3 has 17 residues. The CDR3 coding sequence is TGTGCCAGCAGCTTACGCTCGCCGGATTATGAAAACACTGAAGCTTTCTTT. Residues: CASSLRSPDYENTEAFF.

CDR3 region: CASSLGVVATPNRTGELFF. The CDR3 coding sequence is TGTGCCAGCAGCTTGGGGGTAGTTGCGACCCCGAACAGGACCGGGGAGCTGTTTTTT. The chain is built from TRBV5-6 and TRBJ2-2; TRBD1 is a possible D gene (5 bases). The CDR3 is 19 residues long. Deletions cut 0 bases from V and 5 bases from J, with 23 bases between. The germline V gene encodes CDR1 SGHDT and CDR2 YYEEEE. The variable domain in full, with the rest retrieved from reference TRBV5-6 and TRBJ2-2, is DAGVTQSPTHLIKTRGQQVTLRCSPKSGHDTVSWYQQALGQGPQFIFQYYEEEERQRGNFPDRFSGHQFPNYSSELNVNALLLGDSALYLCASSLGVVATPNRTGELFFGEGSRLTVL.

The rearrangement uses TRBV27 and TRBJ2-1; D not certain. The CDR3 sequence is 16 residues long. Trimming took 6 bases from V and 5 from J, leaving 20 bases between them. CDR1 and CDR2 from the germline V gene are MNHEY and SMNVEV (reference sequence). This CDR3 reads CASSHPRVKSNNEQFF. CDR3 nucleotide sequence: TGTGCCAGCAGCCACCCTAGGGTAAAAAGTAACAATGAGCAGTTCTTC.

A remark on this clone: Other DNA sequences in this sample translate to the same CDR3. The rearrangement uses TRBV9 and TRBJ1-1; 8 bases match TRBD1. Germline CDR1 SGDLS, CDR2 YYNGEE. The CDR3 loop spans 15 amino acids. V lost 0 bases and J lost 0; bases outside the gene matches: 1. The CDR3 loop is CASSVGQGLNTEAFF. In DNA, the CDR3 is TGTGCCAGCAGCGTAGGACAGGGGTTGAACACTGAAGCTTTCTTT.